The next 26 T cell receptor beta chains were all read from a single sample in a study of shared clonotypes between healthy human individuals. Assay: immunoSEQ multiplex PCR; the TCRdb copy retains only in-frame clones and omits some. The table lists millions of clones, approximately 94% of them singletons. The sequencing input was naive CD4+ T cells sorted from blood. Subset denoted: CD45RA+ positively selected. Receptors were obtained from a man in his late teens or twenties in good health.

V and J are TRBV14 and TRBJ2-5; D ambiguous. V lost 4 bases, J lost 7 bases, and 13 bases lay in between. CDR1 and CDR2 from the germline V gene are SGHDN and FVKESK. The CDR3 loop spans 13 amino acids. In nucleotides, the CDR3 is TGTGCCAGCAGCCCCTCGGTGGTGGGGACCCAGTACTTC. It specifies CASSPSVVGTQYF.

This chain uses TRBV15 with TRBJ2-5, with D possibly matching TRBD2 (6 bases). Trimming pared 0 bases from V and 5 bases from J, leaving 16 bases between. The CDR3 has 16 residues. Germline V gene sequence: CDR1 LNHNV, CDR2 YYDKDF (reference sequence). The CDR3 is CATSRDLQAGWETQYF. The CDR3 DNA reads TGTGCCACCAGCAGAGATTTACAGGCGGGGTGGGAGACCCAGTACTTC.

In nucleotides, the CDR3 is TGTGCCAGCAGCCCGGGCCTGGGGAGGAGGTACGAGCAGTACTTC. This codes for CASSPGLGRRYEQYF. The rearrangement links TRBV14 to TRBJ2-7; D is perhaps TRBD2 (6 bases). Germline lookup yields CDR1 SGHDN and CDR2 FVKESK. The CDR3 spans 15 residues. The V and J ends lost 4 bases and 4 bases respectively, with 17 bases between them.

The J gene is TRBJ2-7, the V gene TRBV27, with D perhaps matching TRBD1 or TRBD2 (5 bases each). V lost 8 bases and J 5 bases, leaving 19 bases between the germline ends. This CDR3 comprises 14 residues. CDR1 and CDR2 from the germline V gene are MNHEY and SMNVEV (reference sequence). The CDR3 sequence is CASRLSGRRDEQYF. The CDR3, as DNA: TGTGCCAGCCGTCTGTCGGGGCGGCGTGACGAGCAGTACTTC.

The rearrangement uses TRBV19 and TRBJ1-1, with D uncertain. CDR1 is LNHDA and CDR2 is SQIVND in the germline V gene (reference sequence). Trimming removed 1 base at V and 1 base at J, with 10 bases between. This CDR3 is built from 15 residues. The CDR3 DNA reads TGTGCCAGTAGTATAGCCAGGCTTACGAACACTGAAGCTTTCTTT. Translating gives CASSIARLTNTEAFF.

The CDR3 here is CASSNLGLAALGTQYF. The CDR3 DNA reads as TGTGCCAGCAGCAACCTGGGACTAGCGGCCCTTGGGACCCAGTACTTC. The chain couples TRBV5-4 to TRBJ2-5; 11 bases map to TRBD2. V gave up 4 bases and J gave up 7 bases; unmatched junction bases: 12. Per the germline V gene, CDR1 is SGHNT and CDR2 is YYREEE (reference sequence). This CDR3 spans 16 amino acids.

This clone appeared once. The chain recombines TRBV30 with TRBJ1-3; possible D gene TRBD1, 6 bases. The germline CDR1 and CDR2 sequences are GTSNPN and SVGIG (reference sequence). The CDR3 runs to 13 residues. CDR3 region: CAQGSDPPNTIYF. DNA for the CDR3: TGTGCACAGGGATCCGACCCTCCCAACACCATATATTTT.

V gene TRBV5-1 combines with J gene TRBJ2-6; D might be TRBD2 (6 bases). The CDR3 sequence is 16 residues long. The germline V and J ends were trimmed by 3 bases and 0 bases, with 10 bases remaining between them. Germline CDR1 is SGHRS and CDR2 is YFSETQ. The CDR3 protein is CASSWYSGSGANVLTF. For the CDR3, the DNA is TGCGCCAGCAGCTGGTATAGCGGCTCTGGGGCCAACGTCCTGACTTTC.

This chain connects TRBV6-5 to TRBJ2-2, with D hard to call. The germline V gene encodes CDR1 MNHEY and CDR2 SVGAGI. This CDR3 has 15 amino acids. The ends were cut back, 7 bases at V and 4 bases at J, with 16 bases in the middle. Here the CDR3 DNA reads TGTGCCAGCACTAGGGCGGACCTGACCACCGGGGAGCTGTTTTTT. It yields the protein CASTRADLTTGELFF.

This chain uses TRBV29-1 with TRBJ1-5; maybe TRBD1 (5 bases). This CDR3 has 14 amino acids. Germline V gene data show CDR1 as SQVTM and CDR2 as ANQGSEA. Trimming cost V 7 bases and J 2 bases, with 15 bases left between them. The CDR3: CSASGGTGNQPQHF. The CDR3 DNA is TGCAGCGCCTCCGGGGGGACCGGCAATCAGCCCCAGCATTTT.

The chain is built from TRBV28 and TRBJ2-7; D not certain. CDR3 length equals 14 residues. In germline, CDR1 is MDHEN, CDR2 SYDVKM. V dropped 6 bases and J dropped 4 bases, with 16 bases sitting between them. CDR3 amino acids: CASRPYPVAYEQYF. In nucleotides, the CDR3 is TGTGCCAGCAGGCCCTACCCCGTGGCTTACGAGCAGTACTTC.

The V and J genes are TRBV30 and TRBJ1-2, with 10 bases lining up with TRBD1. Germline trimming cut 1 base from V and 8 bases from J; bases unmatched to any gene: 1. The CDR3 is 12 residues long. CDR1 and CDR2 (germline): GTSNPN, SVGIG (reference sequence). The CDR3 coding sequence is TGTGCCTGGAGTGCGGGACAGGGGGGCTACACCTTC. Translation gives CAWSAGQGGYTF.

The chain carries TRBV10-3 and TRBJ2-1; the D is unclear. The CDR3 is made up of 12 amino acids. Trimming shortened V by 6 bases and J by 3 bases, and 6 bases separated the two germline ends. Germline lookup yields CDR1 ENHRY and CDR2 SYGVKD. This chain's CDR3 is CAISPNYNEQFF. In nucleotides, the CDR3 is TGTGCCATCAGCCCGAACTACAATGAGCAGTTCTTC.

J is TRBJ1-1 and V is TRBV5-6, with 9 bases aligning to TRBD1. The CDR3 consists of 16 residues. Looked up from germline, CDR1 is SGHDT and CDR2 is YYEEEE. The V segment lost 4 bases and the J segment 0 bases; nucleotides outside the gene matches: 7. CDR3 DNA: TGTGCCAGCAGCCTCGGACAGGGGTGGATGAACACTGAAGCTTTCTTT. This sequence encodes CASSLGQGWMNTEAFF.

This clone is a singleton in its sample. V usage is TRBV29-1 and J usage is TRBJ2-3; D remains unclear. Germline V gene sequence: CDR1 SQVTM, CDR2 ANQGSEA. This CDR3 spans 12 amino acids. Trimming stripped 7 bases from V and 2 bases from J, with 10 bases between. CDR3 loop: CSATLTTDTQYF. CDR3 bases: TGCAGCGCCACACTAACCACAGATACGCAGTATTTT.

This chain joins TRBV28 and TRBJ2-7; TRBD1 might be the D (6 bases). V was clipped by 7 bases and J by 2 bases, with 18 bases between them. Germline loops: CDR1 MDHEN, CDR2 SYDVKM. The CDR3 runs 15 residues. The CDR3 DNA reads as TGTGCCAGCATCGAACAGGGAGAGGTCACCTACGAGCAGTACTTC. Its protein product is CASIEQGEVTYEQYF. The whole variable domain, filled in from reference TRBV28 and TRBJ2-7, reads DVKVTQSSRYLVKRTGEKVFLECVQDMDHENMFWYRQDPGLGLRLIYFSYDVKMKEKGDIPEGYSVSREKKERFSLILESASTNQTSMYLCASIEQGEVTYEQYFGPGTRLTVT.

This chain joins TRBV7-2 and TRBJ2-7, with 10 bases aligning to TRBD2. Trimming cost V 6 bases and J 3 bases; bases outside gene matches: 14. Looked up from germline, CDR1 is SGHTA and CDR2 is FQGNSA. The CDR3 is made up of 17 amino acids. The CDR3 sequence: CASSQQTRLAGDYEQYF. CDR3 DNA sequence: TGTGCCAGCAGTCAACAAACCCGGCTAGCGGGAGACTACGAGCAGTACTTC. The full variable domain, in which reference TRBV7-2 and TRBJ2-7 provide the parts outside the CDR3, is GAGVSQSPSNKVTEKGKDVELRCDPISGHTALYWYRQSLGQGLEFLIYFQGNSAPDKSGLPSDRFSAERTGGSVSTLTIQRTQQEDSAVYLCASSQQTRLAGDYEQYFGPGTRLTVT.

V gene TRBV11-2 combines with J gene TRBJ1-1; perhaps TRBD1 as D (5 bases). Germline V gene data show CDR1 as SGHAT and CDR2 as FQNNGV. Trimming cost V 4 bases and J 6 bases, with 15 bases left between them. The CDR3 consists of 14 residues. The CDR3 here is CASSSKVQAPEAFF. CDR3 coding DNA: TGTGCCAGCAGCTCAAAGGTACAGGCCCCTGAAGCTTTCTTT.

CDR3 sequence (DNA): TGTGCCAGCAGTGAACAGGGACAGGGGAACACTGAAGCTTTCTTT. It codes for CASSEQGQGNTEAFF. The rearrangement joins TRBV6-1 to TRBJ1-1, with 9 positions matching TRBD1. Germline loops: CDR1 MNHNS, CDR2 SASEGT. The CDR3 runs to 15 residues. Unmatched junction bases numbered 2, after V lost 2 bases and J lost 1 base.

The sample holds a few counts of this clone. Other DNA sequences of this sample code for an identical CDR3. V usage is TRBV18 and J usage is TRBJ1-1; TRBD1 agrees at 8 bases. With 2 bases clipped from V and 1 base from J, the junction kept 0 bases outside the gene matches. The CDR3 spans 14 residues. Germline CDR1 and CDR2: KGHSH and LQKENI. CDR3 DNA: TGTGCCAGCTCACCAGGACAGGGGAACACTGAAGCTTTCTTT. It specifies CASSPGQGNTEAFF. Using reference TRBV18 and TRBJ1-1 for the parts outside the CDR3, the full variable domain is NAGVMQNPRHLVRRRGQEARLRCSPMKGHSHVYWYRQLPEEGLKFMVYLQKENIIDESGMPKERFSAEFPKEGPSILRIQQVVRGDSAAYFCASSPGQGNTEAFFGQGTRLTVV.

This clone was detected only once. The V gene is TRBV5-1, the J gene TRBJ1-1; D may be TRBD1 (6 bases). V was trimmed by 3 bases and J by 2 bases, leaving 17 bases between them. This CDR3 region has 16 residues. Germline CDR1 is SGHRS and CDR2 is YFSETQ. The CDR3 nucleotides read TGCGCCAGCAGCTACCGGGCGGGGGCGTTAAACACTGAAGCTTTCTTT. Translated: CASSYRAGALNTEAFF.

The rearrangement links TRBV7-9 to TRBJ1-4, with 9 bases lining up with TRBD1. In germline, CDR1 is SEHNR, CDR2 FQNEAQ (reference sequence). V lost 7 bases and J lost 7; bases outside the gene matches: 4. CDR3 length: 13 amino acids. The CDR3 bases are TGTGCCAGCACACAGGGGGCCAGTGAAAAACTGTTTTTT. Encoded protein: CASTQGASEKLFF.

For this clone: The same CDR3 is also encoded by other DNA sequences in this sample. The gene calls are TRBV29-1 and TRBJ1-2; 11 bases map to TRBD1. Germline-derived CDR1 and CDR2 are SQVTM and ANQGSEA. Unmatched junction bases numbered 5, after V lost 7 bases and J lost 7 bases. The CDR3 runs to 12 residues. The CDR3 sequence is CSGGQGAGGYTF. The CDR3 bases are TGCAGCGGAGGACAGGGGGCAGGTGGCTACACCTTC.

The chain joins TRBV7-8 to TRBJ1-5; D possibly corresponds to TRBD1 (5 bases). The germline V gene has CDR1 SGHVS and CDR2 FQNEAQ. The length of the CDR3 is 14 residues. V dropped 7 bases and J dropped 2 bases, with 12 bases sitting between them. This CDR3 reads CASIARGGNQPQHF. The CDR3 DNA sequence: TGTGCCAGCATCGCACGGGGGGGCAATCAGCCCCAGCATTTT.

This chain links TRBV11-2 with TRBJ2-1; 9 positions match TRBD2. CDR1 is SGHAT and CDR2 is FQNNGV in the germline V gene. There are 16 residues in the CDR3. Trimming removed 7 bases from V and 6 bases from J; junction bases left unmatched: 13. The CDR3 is CASTRDPGLATNEQFF. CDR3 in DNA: TGTGCCAGCACCCGCGACCCGGGACTAGCAACCAATGAGCAGTTCTTC. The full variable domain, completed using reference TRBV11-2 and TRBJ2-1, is EAGVAQSPRYKIIEKRQSVAFWCNPISGHATLYWYQQILGQGPKLLIQFQNNGVVDDSQLPKDRFSAERLKGVDSTLKIQPAKLEDSAVYLCASTRDPGLATNEQFFGPGTRLTVL.

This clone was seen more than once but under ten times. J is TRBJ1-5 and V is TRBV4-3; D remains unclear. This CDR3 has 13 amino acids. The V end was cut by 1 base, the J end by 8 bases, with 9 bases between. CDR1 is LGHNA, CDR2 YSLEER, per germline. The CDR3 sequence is CASSQGAGKPQHF. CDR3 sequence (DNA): TGCGCCAGCAGCCAAGGGGCAGGAAAGCCCCAGCATTTT.